This T cell receptor beta chain is from a study of T cell responses to AZD1222 COVID-19 vaccine. Study summary: Doses given second, at about 4 or about 12 weeks, were pooled.

Points from the study as a whole: Recipients of AZD1222 seropositive at baseline numbered only six or seven. Most donors were white British, females outnumbered males, and clonal diversity was possibly underestimated. Spike-specific TCRs gained breadth and depth after people received two AZD1222 doses.

On this clone itself: The antigen is not known.

In germline, CDR1 is SEHNR, CDR2 FQNEAQ (reference sequence). Trimming left V 3 bases short and J 5 bases short, with 13 bases between. This CDR3 contains 14 residues. Assay used: immunoSEQ multiplex PCR; TCRdb lists only in-frame clones, some missing. The profile shows fewer than 45,000 clones, approximately 91% of them singletons. This TCR derives from an adult in good health. The input for sequencing was peripheral blood, taken on day 0 of AZD1222 vaccination. The rearrangement joins TRBV7-9 to TRBJ1-1; D perhaps matches TRBD1 (6 bases). DNA of the CDR3: TGTGCCAGCAGCTTTGGGCAGGGGAGGACTGAAGCTTTCTTT. Protein sequence: CASSFGQGRTEAFF. The whole variable domain, remainder taken from reference TRBV7-9 and TRBJ1-1, is DTGVSQNPRHKITKRGQNVTFRCDPISEHNRLYWYRQTLGQGPEFLTYFQNEAQLEKSRLLSDRFSAERPKGSFSTLEIQRTEQGDSAMYLCASSFGQGRTEAFFGQGTRLTVV.